Following are 6 T cell receptor beta chains from one sample sequenced in a study of T-cell memory formation after mild COVID-19. TCRdb analysed the 5' RACE reads with MiXCR anew, one entry per CDR3 protein. Found here are more than 250,000 distinct CDR3 sequences, over 15% of them singletons; the top ten hold under 25%. The sample taken for sequencing was PBMCs or a T cell subset sorted from them (not recorded which). Receptors were obtained from a man aged 18-30 years who had mild COVID-19 (a few samples of this study predate the infection). Cell type and time point are not known.

V usage is TRBV12-3 or TRBV12-4 and J usage is TRBJ2-7; D not resolved. The CDR3 has 13 residues. V was clipped by 2 bases and J by 3 bases, with 8 bases between them. CDR3 in amino acids: CASSLSLVYEQYF. The CDR3 DNA reads as TGTGCCAGCAGTTTAAGTTTGGTCTACGAGCAGTACTTC.

J is TRBJ1-2 and V is TRBV4-3, with D possibly matching TRBD1 (5 bases). There are 14 residues in the CDR3. The ends were cut back, 4 bases at V and 7 bases at J, with 16 bases in the middle. In germline, CDR1 is LGHNA, CDR2 YSLEER. As DNA, the CDR3 is TGCGCCAGCAGCCCCCACGCAGGGTACGGTGGCTACACCTTC. It translates to CASSPHAGYGGYTF.

The CDR3 DNA reads TGTGCCAGCAGCCCGGTCTCCGGGACAAAAGTCGGGACTGAAGCTTTCTTT. As protein: CASSPVSGTKVGTEAFF. The rearrangement uses TRBV5-6 and TRBJ1-1, with D possibly being TRBD1 (6 bases). V lost 4 bases to trimming and J lost 5 bases, with 24 bases between them. The CDR3 is made up of 17 amino acids. Germline CDR1 SGHDT, CDR2 YYEEEE.

The rearrangement uses TRBV7-2 and TRBJ2-5; 7 bases agree with TRBD2. Germline lookup yields CDR1 SGHTA and CDR2 FQGNSA. This CDR3 region has 15 residues. Trimming cost V 3 bases and J 4 bases; bases outside gene matches: 8. The CDR3 protein is CASSFPRGVGETQYF. Here the CDR3 DNA reads TGTGCCAGCAGCTTCCCCCGGGGGGTGGGAGAGACCCAGTACTTC.

The table lists this clonotype with a few counts. V and J are TRBV23-1 and TRBJ2-5; D is possibly TRBD2 (7 bases). TRBV23-1 is treated as an ORF (open reading frame) with a function not yet certain. This CDR3 is 17 amino acids long. V was clipped by 0 bases and J by 3 bases, with 17 bases between them. The CDR3 nucleotides read TGCGCCAGCAGTCAATCGCCCGCGGGGGCCGGGAAAGAGACCCAGTACTTC. Its translation: CASSQSPAGAGKETQYF.

This clonotype appeared a few times. The gene calls are TRBV6-5 and TRBJ2-3; 9 bases match TRBD1. V shed 2 bases, J shed 5 bases, and the junction held 11 bases outside the gene matches. Germline V gene data show CDR1 as MNHEY and CDR2 as SVGAGI. The length of the CDR3 is 17 residues. The CDR3 DNA sequence: TGTGCCAGCAGTTACCCACCATCGCCGGGACAGGGAGATACGCAGTATTTT. Protein sequence: CASSYPPSPGQGDTQYF.